This T cell receptor (beta chain) was recorded in a study of cytomegalovirus exposure and HLA in healthy donors. To note about this clone: Its target is not known.

PCR amplification relied on 60 Vbeta primers (plus 13 Jbeta primers). Sequenced by immunoSEQ multiplex PCR; TCRdb stores in-frame clones only, minus some. The sample shows about 160,000 clones, and roughly 2% sits with its ten largest clones. General study results and limits: Later analysis identified a missense DCLRE1C variant that was linked to TCR beta V- and J-gene trimming.

The CDR3 is made up of 14 amino acids. Trimming pared 8 bases from V and 1 base from J, leaving 15 bases between. CDR1 MNHEY and CDR2 SVGAGI come from the germline V gene. Likely unrecorded immune exposures existed in these nominally healthy donors. The sample comprised PBMCs. The chain uses TRBV6-5 and TRBJ2-7, with a possible D match to TRBD1 (7 bases). This sequence originates from a man in his thirties or forties in good health and CMV-seronegative. The CDR3 nucleotides read TGTGCCAGCGGGCGGGACAGCCGTTCCTACGAGCAGTACTTC. It translates to CASGRDSRSYEQYF.